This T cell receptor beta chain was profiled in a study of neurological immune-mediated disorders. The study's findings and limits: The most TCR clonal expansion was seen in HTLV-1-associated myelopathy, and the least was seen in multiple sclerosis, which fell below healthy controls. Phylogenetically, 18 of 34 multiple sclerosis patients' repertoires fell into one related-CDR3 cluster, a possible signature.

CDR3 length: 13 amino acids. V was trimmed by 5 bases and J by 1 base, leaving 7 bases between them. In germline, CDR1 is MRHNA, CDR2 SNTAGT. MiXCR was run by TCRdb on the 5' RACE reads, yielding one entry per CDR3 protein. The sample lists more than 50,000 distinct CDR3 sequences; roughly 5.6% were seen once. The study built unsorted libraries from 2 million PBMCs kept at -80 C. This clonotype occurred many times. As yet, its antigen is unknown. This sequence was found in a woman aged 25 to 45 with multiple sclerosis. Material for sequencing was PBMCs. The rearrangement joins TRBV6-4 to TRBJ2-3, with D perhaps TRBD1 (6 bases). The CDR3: CASSRQGTDTQYF. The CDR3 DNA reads TGTGCCAGCAGTCGACAGGGCACAGATACGCAGTATTTT.